The 15 T cell receptor beta chains below all came from one sample that was sequenced in a study of PD-L1 blockade in urothelial cancer. The repertoire was sequenced with immunoSEQ multiplex PCR; TCRdb's copy has only in-frame clones and lacks some. The sample carries 35,000 or so clones, over 65% recorded once. Time point reported: peripheral blood 6 weeks after treatment start. The material was PBMCs, obtained around atezolizumab (anti-PD-L1) treatment. Receptors were obtained from a man aged 35 to 55 with urothelial cancer.

This clone is a singleton in its sample. This rearrangement joins TRBV4-1 to TRBJ2-7, with a weak D call TRBD1 (5 bases). CDR3 size: 14 residues. Germline CDR1 is MGHRA and CDR2 is YSYEKL. V was trimmed by 4 bases and J by 5 bases, leaving 15 bases between them. CDR3 in DNA: TGCGCCAGCAGCCGCAGTGAAGGGGATGACGAGCAGTACTTC. This sequence encodes CASSRSEGDDEQYF.

The chain uses TRBV7-3 and TRBJ2-7; the match to TRBD1 covers 9 bases. Germline V gives CDR1 SGHTA, CDR2 FQGTGA. Trimming took 5 bases from V and 2 from J; bases not matched to a gene: 4. The CDR3 has 14 residues. Written as DNA, the CDR3 is TGTGCCAGCAGCCCCGGGACAGGGCCCTACGAGCAGTACTTC. Its translation is CASSPGTGPYEQYF.

The rearrangement uses TRBV5-8 and TRBJ1-3; D is uncertain. This CDR3 contains 15 residues. V was trimmed by 4 bases and J by 0 bases, leaving 11 bases between them. The V gene's germline CDR1 is SGHTS and CDR2 YDEGEE. This CDR3 reads CASSLFGLSGNTIYF. DNA for the CDR3: TGTGCCAGCAGCCTCTTTGGGCTCTCTGGAAACACCATATATTTT.

CDR3 nucleotide sequence: TGTGCCAGCAGCCGCTTCGCTGGGACACCCAAGCCCCAGCATTTT. It yields the protein CASSRFAGTPKPQHF. The chain carries TRBV7-9 and TRBJ1-5; possibly TRBD1 for D (6 bases). V was shortened by 5 bases and J by 8 bases, with 19 bases between the two germline ends. Per germline, CDR1 SEHNR and CDR2 FQNEAQ (reference sequence). The CDR3 has 15 residues.

J is TRBJ1-2 and V is TRBV7-9; D gene unclear. This CDR3 has 13 amino acids. CDR1 SEHNR and CDR2 FQNEAQ come from the germline V gene (reference sequence). V lost 4 bases and J 2 bases, leaving 8 bases between the germline ends. The CDR3 spells CASSSGGNYGYTF. The CDR3 DNA sequence: TGTGCCAGCAGCTCGGGTGGGAACTATGGCTACACCTTC.

This chain connects TRBV10-3 to TRBJ2-5; a weak D match, TRBD1 (5 bases). CDR1 and CDR2 from the germline V gene are ENHRY and SYGVKD. V was trimmed by 5 bases and J by 3 bases, leaving 13 bases between them. This CDR3 comprises 14 residues. The CDR3 loop is CAISKDSLKETQYF. The CDR3 bases are TGTGCCATCAGTAAAGACAGCCTGAAAGAGACCCAGTACTTC.

With regard to this clone: This sample also contains other DNA sequences that code for the same CDR3. The CDR3 loop is CASSLTRPQHF. In DNA, the CDR3 is TGTGCCAGCAGTTTGACAAGGCCCCAGCATTTT. The rearrangement uses TRBV28 and TRBJ1-5; no firm D call. The V end lost 3 bases, the J end lost 9 bases, and 6 bases lay between the germline ends. The CDR3 runs 11 residues. Germline V lookup: CDR1 MDHEN, CDR2 SYDVKM.

This chain connects TRBV5-4 to TRBJ2-6; the D gene is possibly TRBD2 (6 bases). The CDR3 consists of 16 residues. With 6 bases removed from V and 4 bases from J, the gap between germline ends came to 17 bases. The germline CDR1 and CDR2 sequences are SGHNT and YYREEE (reference sequence). The CDR3 region is CASTGGAVTGANVLTF. CDR3 nucleotides: TGTGCCAGCACCGGCGGGGCCGTGACCGGGGCCAACGTCCTGACTTTC.

The rearrangement joins TRBV13 to TRBJ1-5; D might be TRBD1 (5 bases). There are 14 residues in the CDR3. Germline CDR1 is PRHDT and CDR2 is FYEKMQ (reference sequence). V lost 3 bases to trimming and J lost 3 bases, with 9 bases between them. Here the CDR3 DNA reads TGTGCCAGCAGCTTGGGGGGGTCCAATCAGCCCCAGCATTTT. This gives the protein CASSLGGSNQPQHF.

J is TRBJ2-7 and V is TRBV7-3, with D possibly being TRBD1 (6 bases). Germline loops: CDR1 SGHTA, CDR2 FQGTGA. The CDR3 consists of 15 residues. V was clipped by 0 bases and J by 0 bases, with 9 bases between them. CDR3 DNA: TGTGCCAGCAGCTTAACCCCGGACAGCTCCTACGAGCAGTACTTC. Its protein product is CASSLTPDSSYEQYF.

This chain connects TRBV28 to TRBJ2-1, with 7 bases lining up with TRBD1. Germline V gene data show CDR1 as MDHEN and CDR2 as SYDVKM. The V and J ends lost 5 bases and 7 bases, in that order; junction bases with no gene match: 5. The CDR3 is 13 amino acids. CDR3 residues: CASSPGQTNEQFF. The CDR3 DNA sequence: TGTGCCAGCAGTCCGGGACAGACTAATGAGCAGTTCTTC.

This clone was counted only a few times. J is TRBJ1-1 and V is TRBV5-4; D is undetermined. The germline V gene encodes CDR1 SGHNT and CDR2 YYREEE (reference sequence). The CDR3 has 13 residues. Trimming cost V 4 bases and J 1 base, with 8 bases left between them. CDR3 in DNA: TGTGCCAGCAGCGTTGAGCGGAACACTGAAGCTTTCTTT. Protein: CASSVERNTEAFF.

V gene TRBV28 combines with J gene TRBJ2-7; 9 bases line up with TRBD2. CDR1 and CDR2 (germline): MDHEN, SYDVKM. Losses at the gene ends were 5 bases for V and 3 bases for J; bases not matched to a gene: 5. CDR3 length equals 14 residues. The CDR3 coding sequence is TGTGCCAGCAGTACCGGGACTAGCCTCTACGAGCAGTACTTC. Protein product: CASSTGTSLYEQYF.

A note on this clone: The junction and the germline gene differ at one end; a read error may be behind it. The rearrangement joins TRBV7-7 to TRBJ1-5, with a weak D call TRBD1 (5 bases). CDR1 and CDR2 from the germline V gene are SSHAT and FNYEAQ (reference sequence). The CDR3 length is 13 residues. In nucleotides, the CDR3 is TGTGCTAGCAGCTCAGGGATGAATCAGCCCCAGCATTTT. It translates to CASSSGMNQPQHF. Using reference TRBV7-7 and TRBJ1-5 for the parts outside the CDR3, the full variable domain is GAGVSQSPRYKVTKRGQDVTLRCDPISSHATLYWYQQALGQGPEFLTYFNYEAQPDKSGLPSDRFSAERPEGSISTLTIQRTEQRDSAMYRCASSSGMNQPQHFGDGTRLSIL.

The count of this clone is one. This CDR3 is CASSMTGSSQPQHF. CDR3 bases: TGTGCCAGTAGTATGACAGGGTCCAGTCAGCCCCAGCATTTT. The genes are TRBV19 and TRBJ1-5, with TRBD1 matching over 7 bases. The CDR3 runs to 14 residues. With 3 bases clipped from V and 6 bases from J, the junction kept 5 bases outside the gene matches. The V gene's germline CDR1 is LNHDA and CDR2 SQIVND (reference sequence).